The table lists the clone carrying this T cell receptor beta chain with a count of one. This sample is part of a study of brain T cells in children with intractable seizures. The sample's time point: blood from clinic visit 5 months post-surgery; TSC patient then seizure free. V lost 1 base to trimming and J lost 2 bases, with 11 bases between them. Germline V gene sequence: CDR1 SGHVS, CDR2 FNYEAQ. This CDR3 contains 15 residues. TCRdb keeps only in-frame clones here, not all; method: immunoSEQ multiplex PCR. Among hundreds of thousands of clones, roughly 93% were seen once, and the ten largest hold about 6%.

The sequencing here drew on peripheral blood, taken 4 to 5 months after surgery. This chain uses TRBV7-6 with TRBJ1-2; D is uncertain. The source is a boy under two years old with tuberous sclerosis and intractable seizures. The CDR3 DNA follows: TGTGCCAGCAGCTTAGAGCCCAGTTTCAACTATGGCTACACCTTC. Protein product: CASSLEPSFNYGYTF.